The 11 T cell receptor beta chains below come from one sample, sequenced in a study of shared clonotypes between healthy human individuals. Method: immunoSEQ multiplex PCR; TCRdb's copy keeps in-frame clones and lacks some. The sample has more than 2,000,000 clones; about 92% are singletons. The sample consisted of naive CD4+ T cells from PBMCs. Regarding subset: CD45RA+ positively selected. The receptors come from a man in his late teens or twenties in good health. Some clones in this sample may be carry-over from other donors' samples.

The CDR3 nucleotides read TGTGCCACCAGCGGGTCGGACAGGACGTACGAGCAGTACTTC. Translated: CATSGSDRTYEQYF. The V call is TRBV15, the J call TRBJ2-7; 7 nucleotides agree with TRBD1. The CDR3 runs 14 residues. Germline trimming cut 5 bases from V and 4 bases from J; bases unmatched to any gene: 8. The germline V gene encodes CDR1 LNHNV and CDR2 YYDKDF (reference sequence).

This chain uses TRBV4-1 with TRBJ1-1, with a possible D match to TRBD1 (5 bases). This CDR3 has 13 residues. Trimming removed 1 base at V and 7 bases at J, with 10 bases between. The germline CDR1 and CDR2 sequences are MGHRA and YSYEKL. CDR3 region: CASSQGHRFEAFF. The CDR3 DNA reads TGCGCCAGCAGCCAAGGGCACAGGTTTGAAGCTTTCTTT.

The DNA of the CDR3 is TGCGCCAGCAGCTCGGACGGACCCCTCTACGAGCAGTACTTC. Protein product: CASSSDGPLYEQYF. The rearrangement joins TRBV5-1 to TRBJ2-7; D is ambiguous. The CDR3 is made up of 14 amino acids. Germline assignment: CDR1 SGHRS and CDR2 YFSETQ. The V end was cut by 3 bases, the J end by 3 bases, with 13 bases between.

The rearrangement uses TRBV19 and TRBJ2-5; 7 bases match TRBD2. CDR3 length: 12 amino acids. Germline V gives CDR1 LNHDA, CDR2 SQIVND (reference sequence). V lost 10 bases and J lost 3; bases outside the gene matches: 5. The CDR3 nucleotides read TGTGCCACACAAGGGAGGGAAGAGACCCAGTACTTC. Amino acid sequence: CATQGREETQYF.

J is TRBJ2-1 and V is TRBV5-4; D may match TRBD1 or TRBD2 (6 bases each). Per the germline V gene, CDR1 is SGHNT and CDR2 is YYREEE (reference sequence). With 0 bases removed from V and 5 bases from J, the gap between germline ends came to 12 bases. The CDR3 is 15 residues long. The CDR3 loop is CASSLDLGGHNEQFF. CDR3 bases: TGTGCCAGCAGCTTGGACCTCGGGGGCCACAATGAGCAGTTCTTC.

The chain combines TRBV2 with TRBJ2-1; 8 bases are a match to TRBD2. Germline lookup yields CDR1 SNHLY and CDR2 FYNNEI. J was trimmed by 4 bases and V by 5 bases; bases with no gene match: 10. CDR3 size: 16 residues. The CDR3 DNA sequence: TGTGCCAGCAGTTCCCCCGGAGCGGGAGTATACAATGAGCAGTTCTTC. It codes for CASSSPGAGVYNEQFF.

This clone was seen a single time. The rearrangement links TRBV18 to TRBJ2-3, with 10 bases matching TRBD2. Germline V gene data show CDR1 as KGHSH and CDR2 as LQKENI. The V segment lost 3 bases and the J segment 2 bases; nucleotides outside the gene matches: 11. CDR3 length: 18 residues. CDR3 sequence (DNA): TGTGCCAGCTCACCGACCCTCGAACTAGCGGGGTCCACAGATACGCAGTATTTT. As protein: CASSPTLELAGSTDTQYF.

The chain employs TRBV5-5 and TRBJ2-1; 9 bases are a match to TRBD2. CDR3 length: 15 amino acids. Germline assignment: CDR1 SGHKS and CDR2 YYEKEE (reference sequence). V lost 4 bases, J lost 3 bases, and 5 bases stayed unmatched. DNA for the CDR3: TGTGCCAGCAGCGGCGGGACTAGCAGCTACAATGAGCAGTTCTTC. Its translation is CASSGGTSSYNEQFF.

V is TRBV6-5 and J is TRBJ1-2; D not certain. V lost 6 bases, J lost 3 bases, and 11 bases lay in between. The CDR3 sequence is 13 residues long. Germline V lookup: CDR1 MNHEY, CDR2 SVGAGI. The CDR3 coding sequence is TGTGCCAGCAGCCTCGACGGGTACTATGGCTACACCTTC. Amino acids: CASSLDGYYGYTF.

The rearrangement joins TRBV14 to TRBJ1-2, with 8 positions matching TRBD1. This CDR3 contains 16 residues. With 6 bases clipped from V and 5 bases from J, the junction kept 14 bases outside the gene matches. Germline CDR1 SGHDN, CDR2 FVKESK. CDR3 region: CASSRGIQGVLYGYTF. The CDR3 DNA reads as TGTGCCAGCAGTCGAGGAATACAGGGGGTACTGTATGGCTACACCTTC.

V and J are TRBV19 and TRBJ2-5, with TRBD2 matching 7 bases. CDR1 and CDR2 from the germline V gene are LNHDA and SQIVND (reference sequence). Unmatched junction bases numbered 11, after V lost 5 bases and J lost 5 bases. The CDR3 contains 15 residues. The CDR3 loop reads CASSYRDYPGETQYF. CDR3 sequence (DNA): TGTGCCAGTAGTTACCGGGACTACCCGGGGGAGACCCAGTACTTC.